Sequencing of this TCR beta chain was carried out in a study of cytomegalovirus exposure and HLA in healthy donors. Study-wide findings and caveats: The availability of immune exposure information extended only to CMV serostatus. Per published reports, the classifier diagnosed cytomegalovirus status with high specificity and sensitivity.

From germline, CDR1 is SEHNR and CDR2 FQNEAQ (reference sequence). V lost 0 bases and J 6 bases, leaving 8 bases between the germline ends. The CDR3 runs to 13 residues. The PCR made use of 60 Vbeta and 13 Jbeta primers. Measured with immunoSEQ multiplex PCR; TCRdb has only the in-frame clones, and not every one. The table includes 150,000 to 200,000 clones, roughly 70% detected once. As to this clone: Antigen specificity is unknown.

This receptor was obtained from a woman in her twenties or thirties in good health and CMV-seronegative. The chain employs TRBV7-9 and TRBJ2-5; a weak D match, TRBD2 (5 bases). The sequenced sample was PBMCs. CDR3 region: CASSLAGVKTQYF. CDR3 in DNA: TGTGCCAGCAGCTTAGCCGGGGTGAAGACCCAGTACTTC.